This TCR beta chain stems from a study of blood T cell repertoires in COVID-19. Study background: Whether acute or convalescent, the COVID-19 samples came from the United States, Italy and Spain.

Looked up from germline, CDR1 is SGHTA and CDR2 is FQGNSA. Trimming removed 4 bases from V and 10 bases from J; junction bases left unmatched: 7. The CDR3 runs 15 residues. TCRdb's table, derived via immunoSEQ multiplex PCR, lists solely in-frame clones and lacks some. The table lists roughly 120,000 clones, approximately 81% of them singletons. The sequenced sample was peripheral blood. The rearrangement joins TRBV7-2 to TRBJ1-6; TRBD1 agrees at 10 bases. The sequence was obtained from a woman older than 75 with acute or convalescent COVID-19. As DNA, the CDR3 is TGTGCCAGCAGCTCCGGGACAGGGGATCACTCACCCCTCCACTTT. Translating it yields CASSSGTGDHSPLHF.